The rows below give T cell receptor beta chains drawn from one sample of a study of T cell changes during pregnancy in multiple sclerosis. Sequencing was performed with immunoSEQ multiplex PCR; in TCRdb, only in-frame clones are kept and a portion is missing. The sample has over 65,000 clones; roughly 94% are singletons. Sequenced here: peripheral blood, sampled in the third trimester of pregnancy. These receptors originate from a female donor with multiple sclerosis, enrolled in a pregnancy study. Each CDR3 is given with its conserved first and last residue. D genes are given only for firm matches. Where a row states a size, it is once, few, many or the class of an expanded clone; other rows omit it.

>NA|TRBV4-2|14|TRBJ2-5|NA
TGTGCCAGCAGCCCCCCCGGGGTCCAAGAGACCCAGTACTTC
CASSPPGVQETQYF
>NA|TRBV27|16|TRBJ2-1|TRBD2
TGTGCCAGCAGTCACCCCCGGACTAGCGGGGGGAGTGAGCAGTTCTTC
CASSHPRTSGGSEQFF
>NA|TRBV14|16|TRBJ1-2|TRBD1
TGTGCCAGCAGCCAAGATTTCCGGGACAGTCTCTATGGCTACACCTTC
CASSQDFRDSLYGYTF
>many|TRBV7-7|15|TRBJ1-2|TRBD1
TGTGCTAGCAGCCCCTGGGCAGGGGGCTTTGATGGCTACACCTTC
CASSPWAGGFDGYTF
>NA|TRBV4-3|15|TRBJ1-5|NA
TGCGCCAGCAGCCAAGAACCCGACAGGAACCAGCCCCAGCATTTT
CASSQEPDRNQPQHF
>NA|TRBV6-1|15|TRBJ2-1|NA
TGTGCCAGCAGTGAGGAACAGGGTAGATACAATGAGCAGTTCTTC
CASSEEQGRYNEQFF
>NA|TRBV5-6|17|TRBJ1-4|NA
TGTGCCAGCAGCTTGATTTCGTGGTCAGGGCGTAATGAAAAACTGTTTTTT
CASSLISWSGRNEKLFF
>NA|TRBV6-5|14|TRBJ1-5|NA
TGTGCCAGCCGCCCCACAGGCTTCAATCAGCCCCAGCATTTT
CASRPTGFNQPQHF
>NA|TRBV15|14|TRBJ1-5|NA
TGTGCCACCAGCAGAGAGCAGGACAATCAGCCCCAGCATTTT
CATSREQDNQPQHF
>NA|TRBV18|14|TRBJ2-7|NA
TGTGCCAGCTCACCACCGGGGCAGCCCTACGAGCAGTACTTC
CASSPPGQPYEQYF
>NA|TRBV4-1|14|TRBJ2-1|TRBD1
TGCGCCAGCAGCCATCCGGGACAGAGCAATGAGCAGTTCTTC
CASSHPGQSNEQFF
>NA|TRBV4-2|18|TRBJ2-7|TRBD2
TGTGCCAGCAGCCAAGATCAACTAGCGGGGGACGTGTTATACGAGCAGTACTTC
CASSQDQLAGDVLYEQYF
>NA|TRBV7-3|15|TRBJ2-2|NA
TGTGCCAGCAGCCGACGAGACAGCAACACCGGGGAGCTGTTTTTT
CASSRRDSNTGELFF
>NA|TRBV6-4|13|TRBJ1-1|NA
TGTGCCAGCAGTTATAGGGGTGGAACTGAAGCTTTCTTT
CASSYRGGTEAFF
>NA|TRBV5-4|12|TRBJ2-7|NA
TGTGCCAGCAGCTCCCGAGTGGGACACCAGTACTTC
CASSSRVGHQYF
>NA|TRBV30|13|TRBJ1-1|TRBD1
TGTGCCTGGAGTCCAGGGGGCGATCCTGAAGCTTTCTTT
CAWSPGGDPEAFF
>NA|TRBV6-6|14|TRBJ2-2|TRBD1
TGTGCCAGCAGGGGGACAGGGGGGACCGGGGAGCTGTTTTTT
CASRGTGGTGELFF
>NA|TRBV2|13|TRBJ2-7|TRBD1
TGTGCCAGCAGTAACGACAGGGGAGTAGAGCAGTACTTC
CASSNDRGVEQYF
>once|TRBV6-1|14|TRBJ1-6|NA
TGTGCCAGCAGTGATACCAGGGCCCCGGGGGCCCTCCACTTT
CASSDTRAPGALHF
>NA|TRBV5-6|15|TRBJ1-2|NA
TGTGCCAGCAGCTTGCACGGGGGAGCTAACTATGGCTACACCTTC
CASSLHGGANYGYTF
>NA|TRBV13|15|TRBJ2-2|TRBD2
TGTGCCAGCAGCTTAGATCAGCGGGGGACCGGGGAGCTGTTTTTT
CASSLDQRGTGELFF
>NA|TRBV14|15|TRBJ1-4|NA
TGTGCCAGCAGCCAACTACCCACAGGGAGTGAAAAACTGTTTTTT
CASSQLPTGSEKLFF
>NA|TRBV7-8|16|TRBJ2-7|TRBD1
TGTGCCAGCAGCGGCCGGGACAGGTCCCAATATGAGGAGCAGTACTTC
CASSGRDRSQYEEQYF
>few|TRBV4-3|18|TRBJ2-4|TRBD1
TGCGCCAGCAGCCAGCTGGGGGGTGGACAGGGGTTGATGAACATTCAGTACTTC
CASSQLGGGQGLMNIQYF
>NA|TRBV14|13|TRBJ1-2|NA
TGTGCCAGCAGCCAAGATCTCGGGAGGAGCTACACCTTC
CASSQDLGRSYTF
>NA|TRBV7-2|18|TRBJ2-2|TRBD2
TGTGCCAGCAGCTCGGGACTAGCGGGGGCCATGAACACCGGGGAGCTGTTTTTT
CASSSGLAGAMNTGELFF
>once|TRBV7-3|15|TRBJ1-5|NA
TGTGCCAGCAGCGGTTCGGGACTTAGCAATCAGCCCCAGCATTTT
CASSGSGLSNQPQHF
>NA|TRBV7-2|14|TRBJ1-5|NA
TGTGCCAGCAGCCACGCGGTAGGGGATCAGCCCCAGCATTTT
CASSHAVGDQPQHF
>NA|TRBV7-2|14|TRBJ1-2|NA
TGTGCCAGCAGCTTAGCGGGGCCCCTGGGGGGCTACACCTTC
CASSLAGPLGGYTF
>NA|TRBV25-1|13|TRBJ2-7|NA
TGTGCCAGCAGTGAATCTGACAGCTACGAGCAGTACTTC
CASSESDSYEQYF
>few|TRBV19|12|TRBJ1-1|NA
TGTGCCACCCGGGAGTCTGGCACTGAAGCTTTCTTT
CATRESGTEAFF
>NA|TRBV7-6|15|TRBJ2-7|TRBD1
TGTGCCAGCAGCTTAGCGTCAGGGGGAACCTACGAGCAGTACTTC
CASSLASGGTYEQYF
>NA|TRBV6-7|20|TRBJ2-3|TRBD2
TGTGCCAGCCCACTCGCCCTCTTACTACTTGGACTAGCGTTCAGAGATACGCAGTATTTT
CASPLALLLLGLAFRDTQYF
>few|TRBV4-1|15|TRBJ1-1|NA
TGCGCCAGCAGCCAAGACGGGGGCGGGGGCACTGAAGCTTTCTTT
CASSQDGGGGTEAFF
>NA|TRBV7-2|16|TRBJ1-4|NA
TGTGCCAGCAGCTTAGAGGGGTCGGCAACTAATGAAAAACTGTTTTTT
CASSLEGSATNEKLFF
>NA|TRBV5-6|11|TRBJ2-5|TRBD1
TGTGCCAGCAGCTTAACAGGGGCCCAGTACTTC
CASSLTGAQYF
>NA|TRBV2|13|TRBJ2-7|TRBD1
TGTGCCAGCAGTCGGGACAGGGAGAAAGAGCAGTACTTC
CASSRDREKEQYF
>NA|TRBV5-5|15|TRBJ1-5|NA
TGTGCCAGCAGCTTGGTAGCTACCAGCAATCAGCCCCAGCATTTT
CASSLVATSNQPQHF
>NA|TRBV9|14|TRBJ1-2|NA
TGTGCCAGCAGCGCCACGGGACATAACTATGGCTACACCTTC
CASSATGHNYGYTF
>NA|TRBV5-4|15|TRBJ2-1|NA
TGTGCCTGGGGGGGGCAAGGGGCTCGGTACAATGAGCAGTTCTTC
CAWGGQGARYNEQFF
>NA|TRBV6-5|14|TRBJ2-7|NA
TGTGCCAGCATCAATCCTAGGGGCTTTGGCGAGCAGTACTTC
CASINPRGFGEQYF
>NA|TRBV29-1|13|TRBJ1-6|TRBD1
TGCAGCGTTAGGACAGGGGATAATTCACCCCTCCACTTT
CSVRTGDNSPLHF
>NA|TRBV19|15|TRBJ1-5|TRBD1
TGTGCCAGTAGTCCACCCGGACAGGGAAGACAGCCCCAGCATTTT
CASSPPGQGRQPQHF
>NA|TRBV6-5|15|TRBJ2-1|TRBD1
TGTGCCAGCAGCGGGTCCGGACAGGGAAACAATGAGCAGTTCTTC
CASSGSGQGNNEQFF
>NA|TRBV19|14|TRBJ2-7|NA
TGTGCCAGTAGTATTCGTCCAGGCCCCTACGAGCAGTACTTC
CASSIRPGPYEQYF